This T cell receptor (beta chain) derives from a study of T cell responses to AZD1222 COVID-19 vaccine. The CDR3 is made up of 15 amino acids. The V segment lost 5 bases and the J segment 5 bases; nucleotides outside the gene matches: 11. CDR1 is MNHEY, CDR2 SVGEGT, per germline. Libraries were prepared by immunoSEQ multiplex PCR; TCRdb keeps only in-frame clonotypes and omits some of them. The sample lists around 150,000 clones, around 92% occurring once. In the case of this clone: The target antigen is unknown.

Whole-study findings and limits: There were mostly white British donors and more females than males, and clonal diversity was possibly underestimated. Baseline testing showed seropositivity in only six or seven AZD1222 recipients. Compared with day 0, the breadth and depth of the Spike-specific TCR repertoire rose significantly after two doses of AZD1222.

The material sequenced was peripheral blood, taken 28 days after the second AZD1222 dose. This sequence joins TRBV6-2 or TRBV6-3 and TRBJ1-1, with 7 bases lining up with TRBD1. The TCR sequence derives from an adult who received the AZD1222 COVID-19 vaccine. In DNA, the CDR3 is TGTGCCAGCAGTCCAAAGGACAGGAGGGAAACTGAAGCTTTCTTT. Amino acids: CASSPKDRRETEAFF.